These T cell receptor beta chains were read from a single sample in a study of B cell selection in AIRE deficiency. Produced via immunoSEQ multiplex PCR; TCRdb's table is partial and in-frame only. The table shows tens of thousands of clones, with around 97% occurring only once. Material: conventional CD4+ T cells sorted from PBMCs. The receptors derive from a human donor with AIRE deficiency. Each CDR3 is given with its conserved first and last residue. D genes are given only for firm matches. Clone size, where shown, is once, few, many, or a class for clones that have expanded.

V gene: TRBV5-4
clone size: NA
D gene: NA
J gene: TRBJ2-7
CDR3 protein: CASTRDIDYEQYF
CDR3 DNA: TGTGCCAGCACCCGGGACATAGACTACGAGCAGTACTTC

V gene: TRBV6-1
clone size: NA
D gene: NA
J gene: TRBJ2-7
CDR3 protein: CASSEGTYEQYF
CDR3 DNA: TGTGCCAGCAGTGAGGGAACCTACGAGCAGTACTTC

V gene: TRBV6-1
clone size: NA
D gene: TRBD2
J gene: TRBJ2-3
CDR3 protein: CASSDPGGPTDTQYF
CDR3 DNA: TGTGCCAGCAGTGACCCGGGAGGGCCCACAGATACGCAGTATTTT

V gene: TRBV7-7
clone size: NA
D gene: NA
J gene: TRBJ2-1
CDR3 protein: CASSSAYGDYNEQFF
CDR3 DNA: TGTGCTAGCAGCTCTGCCTACGGGGACTACAATGAGCAGTTCTTC

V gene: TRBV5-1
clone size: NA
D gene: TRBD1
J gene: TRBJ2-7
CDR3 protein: CASSSGTGSYEQYF
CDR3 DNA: TGCGCCAGCAGCTCCGGGACAGGTTCCTACGAGCAGTACTTC

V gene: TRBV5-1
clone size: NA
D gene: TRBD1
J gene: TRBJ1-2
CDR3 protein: CASSWGQGQSNYGYTF
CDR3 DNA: TGCGCCAGCAGCTGGGGCCAGGGACAGTCTAACTATGGCTACACCTTC

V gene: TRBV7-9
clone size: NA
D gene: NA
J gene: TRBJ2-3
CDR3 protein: CASSLARAGATDTQYF
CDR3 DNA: TGTGCCAGCAGCTTAGCGCGGGCGGGGGCCACAGATACGCAGTATTTT

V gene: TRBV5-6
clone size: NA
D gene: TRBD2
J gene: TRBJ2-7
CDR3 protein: CASSLVGTRGEQYF
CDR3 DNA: TGTGCCAGCAGCTTGGTGGGGACTAGAGGCGAGCAGTACTTC

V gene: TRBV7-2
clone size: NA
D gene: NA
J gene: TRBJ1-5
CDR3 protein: CASSPTPNQPQHF
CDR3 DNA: TGTGCCAGCAGCCCCACCCCCAATCAGCCCCAGCATTTT

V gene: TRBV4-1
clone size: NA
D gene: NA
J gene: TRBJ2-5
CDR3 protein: CASSQARSTGRETQYF
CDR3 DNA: TGCGCCAGCAGCCAAGCCCGGAGTACAGGGAGGGAGACCCAGTACTTC

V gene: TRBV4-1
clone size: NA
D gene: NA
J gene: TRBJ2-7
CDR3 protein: CASSQDARRYEQYF
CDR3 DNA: TGCGCCAGCAGCCAGGATGCTAGGCGCTACGAGCAGTACTTC

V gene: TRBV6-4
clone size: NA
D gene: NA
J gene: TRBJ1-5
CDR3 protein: CASSFTGSRHGQPQHF
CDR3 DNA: TGTGCCAGCAGTTTTACCGGTTCTCGACATGGGCAGCCCCAGCATTTT

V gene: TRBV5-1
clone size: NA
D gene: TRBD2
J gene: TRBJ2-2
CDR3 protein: CASSPLASGANTGELFF
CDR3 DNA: TGCGCCAGCAGCCCGTTGGCTAGCGGAGCGAACACCGGGGAGCTGTTTTTT

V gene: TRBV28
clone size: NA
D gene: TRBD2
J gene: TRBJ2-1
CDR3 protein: CAGAPGGRVYNEQFF
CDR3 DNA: TGTGCCGGAGCCCCGGGGGGGCGGGTCTACAATGAGCAGTTCTTC

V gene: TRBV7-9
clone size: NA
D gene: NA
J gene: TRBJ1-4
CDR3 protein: CASSLVGDLYEKLFF
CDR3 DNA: TGTGCCAGCAGCTTGGTTGGGGATCTCTATGAAAAACTGTTTTTT

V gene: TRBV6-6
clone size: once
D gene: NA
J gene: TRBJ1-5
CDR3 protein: CASTGQSSQPQHF
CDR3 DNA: TGTGCCAGCACCGGACAGTCCTCCCAGCCCCAGCATTTT

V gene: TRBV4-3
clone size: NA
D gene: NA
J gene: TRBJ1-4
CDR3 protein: CASSQDRGRDNEKLFF
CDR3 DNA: TGCGCCAGCAGCCAAGATAGGGGACGAGACAATGAAAAACTGTTTTTT

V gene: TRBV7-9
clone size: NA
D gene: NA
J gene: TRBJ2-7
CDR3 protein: CASSLKGGPSSYEQYF
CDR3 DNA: TGTGCCAGCAGCCTTAAAGGCGGGCCAAGCTCCTACGAGCAGTACTTC

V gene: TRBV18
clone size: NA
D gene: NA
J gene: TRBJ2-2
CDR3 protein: CASSPLSGSTGELFF
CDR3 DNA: TGTGCCAGCTCACCTTTGTCGGGGAGCACCGGGGAGCTGTTTTTT

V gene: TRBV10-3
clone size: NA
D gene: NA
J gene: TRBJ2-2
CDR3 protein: CAISESRQENTGELFF
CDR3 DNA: TGTGCCATCAGTGAGTCGAGACAGGAGAACACCGGGGAGCTGTTTTTT

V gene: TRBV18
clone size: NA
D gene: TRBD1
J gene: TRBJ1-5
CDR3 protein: CASSGTGATQPQHF
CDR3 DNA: TGTGCCAGCTCCGGGACAGGGGCGACGCAGCCCCAGCATTTT

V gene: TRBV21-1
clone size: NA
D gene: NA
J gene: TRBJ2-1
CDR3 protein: CASSKELDNEQFF
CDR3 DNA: TGTGCCAGCAGCAAAGAACTAGACAATGAGCAGTTCTTC

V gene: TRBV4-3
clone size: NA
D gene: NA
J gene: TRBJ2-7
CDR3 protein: CASSQEYLSYEQYF
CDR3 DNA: TGCGCCAGCAGCCAAGAATACTTGTCCTACGAGCAGTACTTC

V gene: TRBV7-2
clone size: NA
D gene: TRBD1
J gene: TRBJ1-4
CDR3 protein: CASSMGQNEKLFF
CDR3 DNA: TGTGCCAGCAGCATGGGACAGAATGAAAAACTGTTTTTT

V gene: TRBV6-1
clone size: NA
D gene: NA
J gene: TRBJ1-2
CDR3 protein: CASSEAGFPQGYTF
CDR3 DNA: TGTGCCAGCAGTGAAGCTGGCTTCCCCCAGGGCTACACCTTC

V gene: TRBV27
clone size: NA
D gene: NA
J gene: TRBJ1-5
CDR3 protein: CASSSLAGPMGNQPQHF
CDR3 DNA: TGTGCCAGCAGTTCCCTTGCGGGACCCATGGGCAATCAGCCCCAGCATTTT

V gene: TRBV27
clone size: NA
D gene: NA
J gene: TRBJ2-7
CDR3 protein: CASSHRVAQGGDEQYF
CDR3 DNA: TGTGCCAGCAGTCACCGGGTGGCCCAGGGTGGGGACGAGCAGTACTTC

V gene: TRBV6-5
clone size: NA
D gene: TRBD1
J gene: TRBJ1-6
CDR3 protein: CASSYSPTGVNSPLHF
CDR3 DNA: TGTGCCAGCAGTTACTCACCGACAGGGGTCAATTCACCCCTCCACTTT

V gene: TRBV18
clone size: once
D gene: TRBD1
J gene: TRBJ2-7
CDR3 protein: CASSPGTGPSYEQYF
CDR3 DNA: TGTGCCAGCTCACCGGGGACAGGGCCCTCCTACGAGCAGTACTTC

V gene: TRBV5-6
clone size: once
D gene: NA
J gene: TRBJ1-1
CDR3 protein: CASNFDGNTEAFF
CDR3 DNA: TGTGCCAGCAATTTTGACGGGAACACTGAAGCTTTCTTT

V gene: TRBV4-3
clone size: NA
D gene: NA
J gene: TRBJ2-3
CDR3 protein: CASSQDHGTDTQYF
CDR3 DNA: TGCGCCAGCAGCCAAGATCATGGCACAGATACGCAGTATTTT

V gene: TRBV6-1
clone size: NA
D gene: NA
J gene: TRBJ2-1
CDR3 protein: CASSENTPSSYNEQFF
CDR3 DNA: TGTGCCAGCAGCGAAAACACCCCGAGCTCCTACAATGAGCAGTTCTTC

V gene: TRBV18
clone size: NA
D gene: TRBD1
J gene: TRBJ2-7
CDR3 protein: CASSPLDRVHEQYF
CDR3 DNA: TGTGCCAGCTCACCACTTGACAGGGTCCACGAGCAGTACTTC

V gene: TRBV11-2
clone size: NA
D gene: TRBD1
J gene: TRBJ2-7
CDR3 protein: CASSLDRGRNEQYF
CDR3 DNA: TGTGCCAGCAGCTTAGACAGGGGGCGGAACGAGCAGTACTTC

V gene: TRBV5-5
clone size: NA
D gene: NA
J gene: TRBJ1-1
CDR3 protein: CASSPVGGNTEAFF
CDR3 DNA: TGTGCCAGCAGCCCCGTCGGGGGAAACACTGAAGCTTTCTTT

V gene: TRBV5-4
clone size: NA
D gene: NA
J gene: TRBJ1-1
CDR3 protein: CASSFEGFYTEAFF
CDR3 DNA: TGTGCCAGCAGCTTTGAGGGGTTTTACACTGAAGCTTTCTTT

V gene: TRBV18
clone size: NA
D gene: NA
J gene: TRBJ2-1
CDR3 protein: CASSPWRGSHYNEQFF
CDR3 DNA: TGTGCCAGCTCACCCTGGAGGGGCTCCCACTACAATGAGCAGTTCTTC

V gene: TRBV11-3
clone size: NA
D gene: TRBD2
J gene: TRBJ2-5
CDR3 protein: CASSLGVAGGLEETQYF
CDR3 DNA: TGTGCCAGCAGCTTAGGGGTTGCGGGAGGCCTTGAGGAGACCCAGTACTTC

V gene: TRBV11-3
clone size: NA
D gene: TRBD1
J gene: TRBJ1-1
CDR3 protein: CATGSGTANTEAFF
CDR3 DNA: TGTGCCACCGGATCCGGGACAGCGAACACTGAAGCTTTCTTT

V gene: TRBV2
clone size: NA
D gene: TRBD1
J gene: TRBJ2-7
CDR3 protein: CASSEGTGGYYEQYF
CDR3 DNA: TGTGCCAGCAGTGAAGGGACAGGGGGATACTACGAGCAGTACTTC

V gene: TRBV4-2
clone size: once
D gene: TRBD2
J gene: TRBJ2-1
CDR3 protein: CASSRPLADSSYNEQFF
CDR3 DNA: TGTGCCAGCAGCCGACCACTAGCGGATAGCTCCTACAATGAGCAGTTCTTC

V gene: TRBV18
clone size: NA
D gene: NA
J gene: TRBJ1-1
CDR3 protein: CASSPSGGPEAFF
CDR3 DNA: TGTGCCAGCTCACCATCTGGGGGACCTGAAGCTTTCTTT

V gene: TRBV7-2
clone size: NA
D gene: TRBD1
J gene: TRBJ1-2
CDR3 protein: CASSLHSDRFYGYTF
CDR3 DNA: TGTGCCAGCAGCTTACACTCGGACAGGTTCTATGGCTACACCTTC

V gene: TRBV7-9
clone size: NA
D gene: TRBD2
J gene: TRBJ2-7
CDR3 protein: CASSRTSGSYEQYF
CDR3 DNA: TGTGCCAGCAGCCGGACTAGCGGTTCCTACGAGCAGTACTTC

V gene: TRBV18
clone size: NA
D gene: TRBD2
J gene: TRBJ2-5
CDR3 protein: CASSPGGTRWETQYF
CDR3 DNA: TGTGCCAGCTCACCCGGAGGGACTAGGTGGGAGACCCAGTACTTC

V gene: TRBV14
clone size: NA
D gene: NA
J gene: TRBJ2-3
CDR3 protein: CASSQRSDTQYF
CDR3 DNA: TGTGCCAGCAGCCAACGGTCGGATACGCAGTATTTT

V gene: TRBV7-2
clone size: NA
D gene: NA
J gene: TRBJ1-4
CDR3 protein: CASSLVFGATNEKLFF
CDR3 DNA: TGTGCCAGCAGCTTAGTTTTTGGTGCGACTAATGAAAAACTGTTTTTT

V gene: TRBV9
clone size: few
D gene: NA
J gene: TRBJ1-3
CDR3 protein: CASSPDTSGNTIYF
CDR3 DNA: TGTGCCAGCAGCCCCGACACCTCTGGAAACACCATATATTTT

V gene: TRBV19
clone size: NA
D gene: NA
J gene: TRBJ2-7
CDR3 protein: CASSTRVRAYEQYF
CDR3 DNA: TGTGCCAGTAGTACCAGGGTAAGGGCCTACGAGCAGTACTTC

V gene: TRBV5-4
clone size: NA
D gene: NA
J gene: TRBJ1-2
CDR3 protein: CASRRGGEAPYGYTF
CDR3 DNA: TGTGCCAGCAGGAGGGGGGGAGAAGCTCCTTATGGCTACACCTTC

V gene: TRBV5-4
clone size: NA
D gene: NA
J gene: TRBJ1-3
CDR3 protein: CASSLSGQLGNTIYF
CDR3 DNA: TGTGCCAGCAGCCTCTCCGGACAGCTAGGAAACACCATATATTTT

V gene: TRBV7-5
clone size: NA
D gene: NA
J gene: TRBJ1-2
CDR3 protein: CARSSEIGYTF
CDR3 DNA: TGTGCCAGAAGCTCAGAGATTGGCTACACCTTC

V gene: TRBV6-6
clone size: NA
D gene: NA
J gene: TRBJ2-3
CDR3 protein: CASSSGDTQYF
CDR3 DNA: TGTGCCAGCAGTTCCGGAGATACGCAGTATTTT

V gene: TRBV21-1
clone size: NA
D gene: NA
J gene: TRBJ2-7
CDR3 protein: CASSLGLAGGRQYF
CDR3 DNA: TGTGCCAGCAGCCTAGGACTAGCGGGGGGACGGCAGTACTTC

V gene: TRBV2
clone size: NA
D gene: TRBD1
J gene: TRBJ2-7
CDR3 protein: CATSRQGPYEQYF
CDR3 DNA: TGTGCCACCAGTAGACAGGGTCCCTACGAGCAGTACTTC

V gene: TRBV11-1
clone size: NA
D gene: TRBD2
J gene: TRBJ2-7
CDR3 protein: CASSSPTSWYEQYF
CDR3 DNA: TGTGCCAGCAGCTCGCCGACTAGCTGGTACGAGCAGTACTTC

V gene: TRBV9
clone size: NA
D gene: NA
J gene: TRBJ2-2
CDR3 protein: CASSVGRFSNTGELFF
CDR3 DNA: TGTGCCAGCAGCGTAGGGCGGTTCTCGAACACCGGGGAGCTGTTTTTT